This T cell receptor beta chain is from a study of blood T cell repertoires in COVID-19. Study-level information: Samples of COVID-19 (acute and convalescent) were obtained from the United States, Italy and Spain. PBMCs, B-cell-depleted T cells, or T cells were the source of the cDNA or gDNA that made up the material.

The CDR3 loop spans 12 amino acids. Germline V gene data show CDR1 as LGHDT and CDR2 as YNNKEL (reference sequence). Unmatched junction bases numbered 2, after V lost 7 bases and J lost 4 bases. Under the authors' procedure: By means of reference gene primer amplification, nucleated cell counts were estimated. Repertoires were generated with immunoSEQ multiplex PCR, while TCRdb's copy carries only in-frame clones and drops some. The DNA gave D and trimming, while V, J and clone size come from that table. The sample consists of under 150,000 clones, 70% to 90% of them appearing once. This receptor was obtained from a man in his forties with acute or convalescent COVID-19. The chain recombines TRBV3-1 (or the pseudogene TRBV3-2) with TRBJ1-1, with 8 bases matching TRBD1. Sequencing was performed on peripheral blood. CDR3 sequence reads: CASTQGATEAFF. The CDR3 region has the DNA TGTGCCAGCACCCAGGGGGCCACTGAAGCTTTCTTT.